This record concerns one TCR beta chain sequence. Its antigen remains unknown. TCRdb independently ran MiXCR on the 5' RACE reads; one entry per CDR3 protein. Among 350,000 to 400,000 distinct CDR3 sequences, roughly 31% were seen once, and the ten largest hold 5.5% to 7%. This sample is drawn from a study of identical twins' blood T cells. Study observations and caveats: Shared environment remains a possible cause of twin similarity. Even for out-of-frame TCRbeta, twins reportedly shared V gene usage much more than unrelated donors.

The CDR3 contains 15 residues. Looked up from germline, CDR1 is MDHEN and CDR2 is SYDVKM. V gave up 6 bases and J gave up 1 base, with 12 bases separating them. Sequenced: PBMCs. The genes are TRBV28 and TRBJ1-4; D unclear. This TCR was sampled from a woman aged 18-49 years in good health. The CDR3 is CASSPGPVTNEKLFF. The CDR3 DNA follows: TGTGCCAGCAGCCCCGGGCCGGTAACTAATGAAAAACTGTTTTTT. Full variable domain (remainder filled in from reference TRBV28 and TRBJ1-4): DVKVTQSSRYLVKRTGEKVFLECVQDMDHENMFWYRQDPGLGLRLIYFSYDVKMKEKGDIPEGYSVSREKKERFSLILESASTNQTSMYLCASSPGPVTNEKLFFGSGTQLSVL.